The 2 T cell receptor beta chains below all came from one sample that was sequenced in a study of T cell clonality in common variable immunodeficiency. Study-wide points: In common variable immunodeficiency, TCR beta chains reportedly carried fewer deletions and N-nucleotide insertions.

Method: immunoSEQ multiplex PCR; TCRdb's copy keeps in-frame clones and lacks some. Captured here are 16,000 or so clones, none seen once; the top ten comprise 14%. No antigen is known for these receptors. The sample comprised peripheral blood mononuclear cells. Receptors were obtained from a human donor with common variable immunodeficiency.

With respect to this clone: The read is 3 residues too short to cover the CDR3 end, so that end is filled in from the germline J gene. The V gene is TRBV6-2 or TRBV6-3, the J gene TRBJ2-3; TRBD2 matches 12 bases. The CDR3 covers 17 residues. Trimming removed 6 bases from V and 6 bases from J; junction bases left unmatched: 13. CDR1 is MNHEY, CDR2 SVGEGT, per germline. CDR3 residues: CASRPSTSGGLGDTQYF. The CDR3 DNA, read in part, is TGTGCCAGCAGACCTTCGACTAGCGGGGGTTTAGGGGATACG.

In the case of this clone: The read finishes 3 residues shy of the CDR3 end, and the germline J gene is used to complete it. The chain recombines TRBV7-9 with TRBJ2-5; 8 bases line up with TRBD2. CDR1 is SEHNR, CDR2 FQNEAQ, per germline (reference sequence). This CDR3 has 12 residues. Unmatched junction bases numbered 1, after V lost 7 bases and J lost 3 bases. The CDR3 reads CASKLAEETQYF. Partial CDR3 DNA: TGTGCCAGCAAACTAGCGGAAGAGACC.